One T cell receptor beta chain is described in this entry. The CDR3 is 15 residues long. Trimming pared 6 bases from V and 6 bases from J, leaving 20 bases between. Germline V gives CDR1 ENHRY, CDR2 SYGVKD. The data stem from a study of blood T cell repertoires in COVID-19. Membership in each cohort depended on participant-reported clinical history. All recovered Cohort 3 donors got two negative PCRs, got clearance, or saw symptom resolution. As handled by the study authors: Estimation of nucleated cell counts was performed using reference gene primer amplification. Data came from immunoSEQ multiplex PCR; TCRdb stores just in-frame clones and leaves some out. That table gives V, J and clone size, and the DNA gave D and trimming. The repertoire holds roughly 300,000 clones, with about 88% as singletons.

The receptor comes from a woman in her thirties who had recovered from COVID-19. The V call is TRBV10-3, the J call TRBJ1-1, with D perhaps matching TRBD1 (6 bases). The sequencing input was PBMCs or T cells enriched from blood (not recorded which). The CDR3 nucleotides read TGTGCCATCAGGACAAACCTCAACAGGGTTGCTGAAGCTTTCTTT. It specifies CAIRTNLNRVAEAFF.